This passage covers 28 T cell receptor beta chains from one sample sequenced in a study of cytomegalovirus exposure and HLA in healthy donors. Sequencing used immunoSEQ multiplex PCR; TCRdb keeps in-frame clones, though not all of them. The sample shows 200,000 or so clones, approximately 88% of them seen only once. The sequenced sample was PBMCs. Receptor source: a man younger than 30 in good health and CMV-seropositive.

The rearrangement links TRBV30 to TRBJ2-5; 15 bases agree with TRBD2. J gave up 4 bases and V 2 bases, and 20 bases lay outside the gene matches. The CDR3 has 21 residues. Per germline, CDR1 GTSNPN and CDR2 SVGIG (reference sequence). CDR3 sequence reads: CAWSPRAQWTSGRALGETQYF. The CDR3 region has the DNA TGTGCCTGGAGTCCCCGAGCCCAATGGACTAGCGGGAGGGCCTTGGGAGAGACCCAGTACTTC.

This CDR3 is CSANGGARDYGYTF. For the CDR3, the DNA is TGCAGCGCTAATGGGGGGGCGCGGGACTATGGCTACACCTTC. The rearrangement links TRBV29-1 to TRBJ1-2; TRBD1 is a possible D gene (6 bases). This CDR3 is built from 14 residues. Trimming stripped 7 bases from V and 3 bases from J, with 18 bases between. Germline CDR1 is SQVTM and CDR2 is ANQGSEA. Based on the CDR3 plus reference TRBV29-1 and TRBJ1-2, the full variable domain is SAVISQKPSRDICQRGTSLTIQCQVDSQVTMMFWYRQQPGQSLTLIATANQGSEATYESGFVIDKFPISRPNLTFSTLTVSNMSPEDSSIYLCSANGGARDYGYTFGSGTRLTVV.

This chain joins TRBV21-1 and TRBJ1-3. TRBV21-1 is flagged as a pseudogene. This CDR3 contains 9 residues. Here the CDR3 DNA reads TGTGCCAGCAGCAACCAGAGGGATTTT. Its protein product is CASSNQRDF.

V gene TRBV5-4 combines with J gene TRBJ2-7, with D perhaps TRBD2 (5 bases). The CDR3 is made up of 14 amino acids. V was pared by 4 bases and J by 4 bases, with 15 bases between. Germline V gene lookup returns CDR1 SGHNT and CDR2 YYREEE (reference sequence). CDR3 nucleotides: TGTGCCAGCAGCCCCGACTCGGGAAGGTACGAGCAGTACTTC. Amino acids: CASSPDSGRYEQYF.

This CDR3 reads CASSFGGGNYGYTF. The CDR3 coding sequence is TGTGCCAGCAGCTTTGGAGGAGGGAACTATGGCTACACCTTC. The V gene is TRBV5-6, the J gene TRBJ1-2; D gene uncertain. The V and J ends lost 2 bases and 2 bases respectively, with 10 bases between them. This CDR3 has 14 amino acids. The germline CDR1 and CDR2 sequences are SGHDT and YYEEEE.

This clone was found a few times. The chain joins TRBV27 to TRBJ2-3; 13 bases map to TRBD2. The V gene end was trimmed by 3 bases and the J gene end by 4 bases; junction bases not matched to a gene: 7. Germline lookup yields CDR1 MNHEY and CDR2 SMNVEV (reference sequence). The CDR3 runs 17 residues. CDR3: CASSFPPTSGRPDTQYF. The CDR3, as DNA: TGTGCCAGCAGTTTCCCTCCGACTAGCGGGAGGCCAGATACGCAGTATTTT.

The chain links TRBV9 to TRBJ2-7, with TRBD1 as a possible D gene (6 bases). V gave up 0 bases and J gave up 0 bases, with 10 bases separating them. The V gene's germline CDR1 is SGDLS and CDR2 YYNGEE. This CDR3 has 15 amino acids. CDR3 nucleotides: TGTGCCAGCAGCGTAGGGCAGGACAGCTCCTACGAGCAGTACTTC. This sequence encodes CASSVGQDSSYEQYF.

The J gene is TRBJ1-3, the V gene TRBV5-1; 9 nucleotides match TRBD1. Germline V gene data show CDR1 as SGHRS and CDR2 as YFSETQ. This CDR3 is 12 amino acids long. After removal of 5 bases from V and 8 bases from J, the junction contained 2 bases not matched to a gene. The CDR3, as DNA: TGCGCCAGCAGGGACAGGGGAGACACCATATATTTT. It codes for CASRDRGDTIYF.

This clone has only a few counts. This chain joins TRBV25-1 and TRBJ2-2, with TRBD2 matching 12 bases. The CDR3 is 15 amino acids. Germline CDR1 is MGHDK and CDR2 is SYGVNS. Germline trimming cut 6 bases from V and 4 bases from J; bases unmatched to any gene: 3. Written as DNA, the CDR3 is TGTGCCAGCAGGACTAGCGGGGGCTCCACCGGGGAGCTGTTTTTT. It codes for CASRTSGGSTGELFF.

The chain recombines TRBV5-1 with TRBJ2-7; the D is unclear. Germline CDR1 and CDR2: SGHRS and YFSETQ. The CDR3 is made up of 16 amino acids. Trimming removed 4 bases at V and 3 bases at J, with 20 bases between. The CDR3 sequence is CASSASPDSHSYEQYF. The CDR3 DNA reads as TGCGCCAGCAGCGCGTCTCCCGATTCCCATAGCTACGAGCAGTACTTC. Filled out from reference TRBV5-1 and TRBJ2-7, the complete variable domain reads KAGVTQTPRYLIKTRGQQVTLSCSPISGHRSVSWYQQTPGQGLQFLFEYFSETQRNKGNFPGRFSGRQFSNSRSEMNVSTLELGDSALYLCASSASPDSHSYEQYFGPGTRLTVT.

J is TRBJ2-2 and V is TRBV5-1; D is undetermined. V lost 0 bases to trimming and J lost 0 bases, with 12 bases between them. CDR3 length equals 17 residues. CDR1 is SGHRS and CDR2 is YFSETQ in the germline V gene. The CDR3 DNA is TGCGCCAGCAGCTTGGTTGGGCATCTTACGAACACCGGGGAGCTGTTTTTT. Its translation is CASSLVGHLTNTGELFF.

This clone was seen repeatedly, ten times or more. The chain combines TRBV28 with TRBJ2-2; 15 bases agree with TRBD2. In germline, CDR1 is MDHEN, CDR2 SYDVKM. J lost 1 base, V lost 7 bases, and 4 bases had no gene match. The CDR3 is made up of 17 amino acids. CDR3 amino acids: CASTGLAGGRNTGELFF. CDR3 nucleotide sequence: TGTGCCAGCACAGGACTAGCGGGAGGGCGGAACACCGGGGAGCTGTTTTTT.

The chain uses TRBV19 and TRBJ2-7, with 11 nucleotides matching TRBD2. Germline CDR1 LNHDA, CDR2 SQIVND (reference sequence). Losses at the gene ends were 5 bases for V and 3 bases for J; bases not matched to a gene: 3. CDR3 length: 14 residues. CDR3: CASSPGTSGYEQYF. Here the CDR3 DNA reads TGTGCCAGTAGTCCCGGGACTAGCGGCTACGAGCAGTACTTC.

This sequence joins TRBV12-2 and TRBJ1-2; no DNA check was done on the table's D call, TRBD1. TRBV12-2 is designated a pseudogene. This CDR3 has 17 amino acids. This CDR3 is CASRKPTGATFFYGYTF. In DNA form, the CDR3 reads TGTGCAAGTCGCAAGCCAACAGGGGCGACTTTTTTCTATGGCTACACCTTC.

A few counts support this clone. V usage is TRBV28 and J usage is TRBJ1-2, with D possibly being TRBD1 (5 bases). Trimming took 5 bases from V and 8 from J, leaving 15 bases between them. The CDR3 is 13 amino acids. The germline gives CDR1 MDHEN, CDR2 SYDVKM. CDR3: CASSPTQGSGYTF. The CDR3 coding sequence is TGTGCCAGCAGTCCCACTCAGGGCTCCGGCTACACCTTC.

V is TRBV5-4 and J is TRBJ1-1, with a tentative D call TRBD1 (6 bases). Trimming cost V 0 bases and J 1 base, with 10 bases left between them. Germline V CDR1 and CDR2: SGHNT, YYREEE (reference sequence). This CDR3 has 15 amino acids. The CDR3 reads CASSLDPGENTEAFF. DNA of the CDR3: TGTGCCAGCAGCTTGGACCCAGGGGAGAACACTGAAGCTTTCTTT.

This chain uses TRBV27 with TRBJ2-1, with TRBD2 matching 11 bases. The trim removed 2 bases at V and 2 bases at J, leaving 2 bases unmatched. The CDR3 loop spans 16 amino acids. The germline gives CDR1 MNHEY, CDR2 SMNVEV (reference sequence). The CDR3 DNA follows: TGTGCCAGCAGTTTACAACTAGCGGGGGCCTACAATGAGCAGTTCTTC. Translated, it gives CASSLQLAGAYNEQFF.

The V and J genes are TRBV7-2 and TRBJ2-5, with 11 bases matching TRBD2. J was trimmed by 5 bases and V by 3 bases; bases with no gene match: 5. Germline assignment: CDR1 SGHTA and CDR2 FQGNSA. The CDR3 runs 15 residues. CDR3 in DNA: TGTGCCAGCAGCTTTAGCGGGAGGGCCAGGGAGACCCAGTACTTC. It specifies CASSFSGRARETQYF.

The chain links TRBV28 to TRBJ1-3; the match to TRBD1 covers 9 bases. This CDR3 is built from 17 residues. J was trimmed by 3 bases and V by 3 bases; bases with no gene match: 9. Germline loops: CDR1 MDHEN, CDR2 SYDVKM. The CDR3 reads CASSFPSTGGYGNTIYF. DNA for the CDR3: TGTGCCAGCAGTTTTCCAAGTACAGGGGGCTATGGAAACACCATATATTTT.

The chain employs TRBV6-1 and TRBJ1-2; D gene uncertain. The germline CDR1 and CDR2 sequences are MNHNS and SASEGT. Trimming removed 1 base from V and 5 bases from J, with 8 bases in between. This CDR3 has 13 residues. The CDR3 spells CASSEGSVYGYTF. The CDR3 DNA reads TGTGCCAGCAGTGAAGGGTCAGTTTATGGCTACACCTTC.

This clone has only a few counts. The gene calls are TRBV6-4 and TRBJ2-1, with TRBD2 identical over 11 bases. Germline CDR1 reads MRHNA; CDR2 reads SNTAGT. V was clipped by 5 bases and J by 7 bases; unmatched bases: 7. The CDR3 runs 15 residues. DNA for the CDR3: TGTGCCAGCAGTTTACTAGCGGGAGTTGATAATGAGCAGTTCTTC. Protein product: CASSLLAGVDNEQFF.

This clone appeared a few times. This chain joins TRBV6-5 and TRBJ1-1; D might be TRBD1 (6 bases). Germline V gene data show CDR1 as MNHEY and CDR2 as SVGAGI. The CDR3 is 15 amino acids. Trimming cost V 10 bases and J 5 bases, with 23 bases left between them. CDR3 sequence (DNA): TGTGCCACACTCCGGGGAGGGGGAAGGACGACTGAAGCTTTCTTT. It yields the protein CATLRGGGRTTEAFF.

The CDR3 sequence: CSVEDPGQGVSYEQYF. The CDR3 DNA follows: TGCAGCGTTGAAGATCCAGGGCAGGGGGTATCCTACGAGCAGTACTTC. The chain combines TRBV29-1 with TRBJ2-7, with TRBD1 identical over 7 bases. The germline CDR1 and CDR2 sequences are SQVTM and ANQGSEA. CDR3 length: 16 residues. The ends lost 0 bases at V and 1 base at J; junction bases unmatched: 9.

The chain carries TRBV6-1 and TRBJ2-3, with TRBD2 matching 10 bases. V shed 3 bases and J 4 bases; nucleotides not matched to a gene: 7. This CDR3 is built from 16 residues. Germline-derived CDR1 and CDR2 are MNHNS and SASEGT. The chain's CDR3 is CASSEALAGGADTQYF. The CDR3 nucleotides are TGTGCCAGCAGTGAGGCTTTAGCGGGAGGAGCAGATACGCAGTATTTT.

The chain has TRBV6-5 and TRBJ2-6; D unresolved. The CDR3 is 15 amino acids. Trimming cost V 0 bases and J 2 bases, with 5 bases left between them. Germline lookup yields CDR1 MNHEY and CDR2 SVGAGI. CDR3 residues: CASSYSQTGANVLTF. CDR3 DNA sequence: TGTGCCAGCAGTTACTCGCAGACTGGGGCCAACGTCCTGACTTTC.

Many counts were recorded for this clone. The chain uses TRBV4-3 and TRBJ2-1; perhaps TRBD1 as D (5 bases). The V end lost 0 bases, the J end lost 3 bases, and 9 bases lay between the germline ends. Per germline, CDR1 LGHNA and CDR2 YSLEER. The CDR3 consists of 15 residues. The CDR3 nucleotides read TGCGCCAGCAGCCAAGAACAGGACGGCTACAATGAGCAGTTCTTC. Residues: CASSQEQDGYNEQFF.

The table lists this clone with a few counts. The DNA of the CDR3 is TGTGCCTGGAGTGCAGGGGCGTCAAATGAAAAACTGTTTTTT. Amino acids: CAWSAGASNEKLFF. The chain is built from TRBV30 and TRBJ1-4, with D perhaps matching TRBD1 (6 bases). Trimming shortened V by 1 base and J by 5 bases, and 11 bases separated the two germline ends. CDR1 GTSNPN and CDR2 SVGIG come from the germline V gene (reference sequence). The CDR3 loop spans 14 amino acids. The full variable domain, with the rest looked up from reference TRBV30 and TRBJ1-4, is SQTIHQWPATLVQPVGSPLSLECTVEGTSNPNLYWYRQAAGRGLQLLFYSVGIGQISSEVPQNLSASRPQDRQFILSSKKLLLSDSGFYLCAWSAGASNEKLFFGSGTQLSVL.

The chain carries TRBV25-1 and TRBJ2-5; 9 nucleotides match TRBD1. Trimming at V came to 3 bases and at J to 5 bases, leaving 7 bases not matched to a gene. The germline V gene has CDR1 MGHDK and CDR2 SYGVNS. This CDR3 comprises 15 residues. In nucleotides, the CDR3 is TGTGCCAGCAGTGACCACAGGGGGCACGTGGAGACCCAGTACTTC. It codes for CASSDHRGHVETQYF.